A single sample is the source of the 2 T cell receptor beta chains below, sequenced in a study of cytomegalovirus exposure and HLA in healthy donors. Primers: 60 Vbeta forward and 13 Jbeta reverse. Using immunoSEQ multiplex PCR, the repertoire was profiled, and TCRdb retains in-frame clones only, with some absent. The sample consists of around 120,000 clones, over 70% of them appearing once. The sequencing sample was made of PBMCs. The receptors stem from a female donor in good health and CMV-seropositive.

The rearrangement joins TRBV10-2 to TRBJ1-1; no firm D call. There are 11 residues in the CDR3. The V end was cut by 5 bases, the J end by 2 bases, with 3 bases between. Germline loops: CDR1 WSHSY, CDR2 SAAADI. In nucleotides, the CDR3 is TGCGCCAGCAGTACAAACACTGAAGCTTTCTTT. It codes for CASSTNTEAFF.

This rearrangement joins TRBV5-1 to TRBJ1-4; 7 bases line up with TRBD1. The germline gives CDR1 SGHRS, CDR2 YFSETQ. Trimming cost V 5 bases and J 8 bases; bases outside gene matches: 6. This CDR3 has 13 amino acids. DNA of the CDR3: TGCGCCAGCAGGCCACCGGGACAGGAAAAACTGTTTTTT. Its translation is CASRPPGQEKLFF. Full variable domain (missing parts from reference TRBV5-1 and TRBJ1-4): KAGVTQTPRYLIKTRGQQVTLSCSPISGHRSVSWYQQTPGQGLQFLFEYFSETQRNKGNFPGRFSGRQFSNSRSEMNVSTLELGDSALYLCASRPPGQEKLFFGSGTQLSVL.